The 4 T cell receptor beta chains listed next were all sequenced from one sample in a study of CD8 T cells in ankylosing spondylitis. A single record per CDR3 protein comes from TCRdb applying MiXCR to the 5' RACE reads. This sample yields 250,000 or so distinct CDR3 sequences, of which under 12% are seen a single time; roughly 2.5% belongs to the top ten. Sequencing was performed on blood, either unsorted or a sorted T cell fraction (not recorded which). The receptor set was obtained from a male donor with ankylosing spondylitis or in good health (not recorded which).

This clonotype was recorded many times. The rearrangement joins TRBV29-1 to TRBJ1-5; D perhaps matches TRBD1 (5 bases). Germline assignment: CDR1 SQVTM and CDR2 ANQGSEA. V gave up 7 bases and J gave up 3 bases, with 13 bases separating them. The CDR3 length is 13 residues. CDR3 in DNA: TGCAGCGCTGGAAGGGGTATCAATCAGCCCCAGCATTTT. Its protein is CSAGRGINQPQHF. Full variable domain (outside the CDR3, taken from reference TRBV29-1 and TRBJ1-5): SAVISQKPSRDICQRGTSLTIQCQVDSQVTMMFWYRQQPGQSLTLIATANQGSEATYESGFVIDKFPISRPNLTFSTLTVSNMSPEDSSIYLCSAGRGINQPQHFGDGTRLSIL.

This clonotype was seen many times. The chain combines TRBV10-3 with TRBJ2-3, with no clear D. The V and J ends lost 8 bases and 3 bases respectively, with 6 bases between them. The CDR3 has 11 amino acids. Germline loops: CDR1 ENHRY, CDR2 SYGVKD. The CDR3 nucleotides are TGTGCCATCGCTAGAACAGATACGCAGTATTTT. Encoded protein: CAIARTDTQYF.

Many counts were recorded for this clonotype. CDR3 coding DNA: TGCAGTGCTAGCTATACTTGGGGAGGCACTGAAGCTTTCTTT. This codes for CSASYTWGGTEAFF. The genes are TRBV20-1 and TRBJ1-1, with D uncertain. Looked up from germline, CDR1 is DFQATT and CDR2 is SNEGSKA (reference sequence). This CDR3 comprises 14 residues. V shed 3 bases and J shed 4 bases, with 15 bases lying between them.

In its sample, this clonotype was seen many times. The rearrangement uses TRBV12-3 or TRBV12-4 and TRBJ2-7; 7 bases agree with TRBD2. V lost 3 bases, J lost 0 bases, and 2 bases stayed unmatched. This CDR3 has 14 residues. The CDR3 DNA sequence: TGTGCCAGCAGTTTCCTAGCGGACTCCTACGAGCAGTACTTC. Translation gives CASSFLADSYEQYF.